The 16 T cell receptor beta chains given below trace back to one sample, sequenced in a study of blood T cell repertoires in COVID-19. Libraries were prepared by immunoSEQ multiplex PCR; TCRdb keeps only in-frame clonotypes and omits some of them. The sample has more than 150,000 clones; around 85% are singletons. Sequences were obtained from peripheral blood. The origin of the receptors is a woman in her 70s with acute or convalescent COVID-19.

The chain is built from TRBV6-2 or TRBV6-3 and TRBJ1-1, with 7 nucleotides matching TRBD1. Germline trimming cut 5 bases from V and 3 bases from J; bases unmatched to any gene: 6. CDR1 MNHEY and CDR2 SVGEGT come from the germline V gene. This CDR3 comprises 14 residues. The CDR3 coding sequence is TGTGCCAGCAGTCGGACAGGCTGGCACACTGAAGCTTTCTTT. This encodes CASSRTGWHTEAFF.

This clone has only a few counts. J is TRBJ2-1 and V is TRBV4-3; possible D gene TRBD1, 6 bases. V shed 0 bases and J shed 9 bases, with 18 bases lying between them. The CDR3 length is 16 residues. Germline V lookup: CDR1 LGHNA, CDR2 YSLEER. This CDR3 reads CASSQDLGAFRSEQFF. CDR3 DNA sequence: TGCGCCAGCAGCCAAGATCTGGGGGCCTTTCGGAGTGAGCAGTTCTTC.

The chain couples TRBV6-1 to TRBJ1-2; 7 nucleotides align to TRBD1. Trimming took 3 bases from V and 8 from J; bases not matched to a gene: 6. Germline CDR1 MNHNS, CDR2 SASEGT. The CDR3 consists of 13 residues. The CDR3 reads CASSDRQGGGYTF. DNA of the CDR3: TGTGCCAGCAGTGACCGACAGGGAGGCGGCTACACCTTC.

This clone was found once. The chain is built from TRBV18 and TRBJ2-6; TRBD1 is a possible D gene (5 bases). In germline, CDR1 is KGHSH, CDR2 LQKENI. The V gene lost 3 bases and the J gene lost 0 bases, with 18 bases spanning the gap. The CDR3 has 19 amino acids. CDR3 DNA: TGTGCCAGCTCACCCATAAGGGGCAGTTTAACCTCTGGGGCCAACGTCCTGACTTTC. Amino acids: CASSPIRGSLTSGANVLTF.

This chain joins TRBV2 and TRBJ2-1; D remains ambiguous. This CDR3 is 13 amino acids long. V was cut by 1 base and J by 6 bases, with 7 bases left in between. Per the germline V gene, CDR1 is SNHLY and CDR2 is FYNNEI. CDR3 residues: CASSEVRSNEQFF. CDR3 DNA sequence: TGTGCCAGCAGTGAAGTTCGGAGCAATGAGCAGTTCTTC.

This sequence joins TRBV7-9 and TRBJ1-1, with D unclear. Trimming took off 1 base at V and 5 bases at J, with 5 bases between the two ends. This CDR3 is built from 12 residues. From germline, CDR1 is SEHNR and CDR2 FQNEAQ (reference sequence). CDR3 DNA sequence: TGTGCCAGCAGCTTAGGGGAGACTGAAGCTTTCTTT. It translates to CASSLGETEAFF.

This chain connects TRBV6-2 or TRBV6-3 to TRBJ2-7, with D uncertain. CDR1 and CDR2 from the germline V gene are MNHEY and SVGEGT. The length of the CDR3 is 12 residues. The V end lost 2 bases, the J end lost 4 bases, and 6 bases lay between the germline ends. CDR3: CASSYPLYEQYF. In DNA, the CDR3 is TGTGCCAGCAGTTACCCACTATACGAGCAGTACTTC.

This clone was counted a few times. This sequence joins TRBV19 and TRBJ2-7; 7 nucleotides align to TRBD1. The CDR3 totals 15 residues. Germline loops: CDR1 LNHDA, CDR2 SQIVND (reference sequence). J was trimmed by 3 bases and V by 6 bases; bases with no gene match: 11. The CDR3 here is CASRNEGAKVYEQYF. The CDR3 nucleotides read TGTGCCAGTAGGAATGAGGGGGCGAAAGTCTACGAGCAGTACTTC.

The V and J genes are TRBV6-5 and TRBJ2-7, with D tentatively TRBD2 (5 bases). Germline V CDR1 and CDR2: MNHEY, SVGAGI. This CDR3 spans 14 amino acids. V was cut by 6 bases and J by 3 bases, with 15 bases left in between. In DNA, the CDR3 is TGTGCCAGCAGGGACGACGGACTTATCTACGAGCAGTACTTC. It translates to CASRDDGLIYEQYF.

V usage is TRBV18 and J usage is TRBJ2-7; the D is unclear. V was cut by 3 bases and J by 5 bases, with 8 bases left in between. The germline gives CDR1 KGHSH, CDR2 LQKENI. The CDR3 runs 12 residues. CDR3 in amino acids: CASSPSVHEQYF. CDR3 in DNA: TGTGCCAGCTCACCTTCAGTCCACGAGCAGTACTTC.

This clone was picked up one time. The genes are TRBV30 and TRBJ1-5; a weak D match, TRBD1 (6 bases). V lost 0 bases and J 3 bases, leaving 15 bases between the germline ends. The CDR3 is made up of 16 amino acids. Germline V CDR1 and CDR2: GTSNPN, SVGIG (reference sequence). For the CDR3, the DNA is TGTGCCTGGAGTGTACTTGGGAGGGGGGCCAATCAGCCCCAGCATTTT. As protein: CAWSVLGRGANQPQHF.

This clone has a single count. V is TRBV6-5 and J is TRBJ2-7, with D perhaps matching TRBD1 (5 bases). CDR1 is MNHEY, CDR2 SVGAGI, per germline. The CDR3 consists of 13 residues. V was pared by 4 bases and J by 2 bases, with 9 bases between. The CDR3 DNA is TGTGCCAGCAGTTCTGACAGAACCTACGAGCAGTACTTC. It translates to CASSSDRTYEQYF.

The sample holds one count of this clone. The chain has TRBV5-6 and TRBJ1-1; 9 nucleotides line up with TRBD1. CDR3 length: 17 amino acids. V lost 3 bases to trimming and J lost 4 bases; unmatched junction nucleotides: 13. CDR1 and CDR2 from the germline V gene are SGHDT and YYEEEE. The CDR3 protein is CASSWGYRDRVGTEAFF. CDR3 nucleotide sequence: TGTGCCAGCAGCTGGGGCTACCGGGACAGGGTGGGCACTGAAGCTTTCTTT. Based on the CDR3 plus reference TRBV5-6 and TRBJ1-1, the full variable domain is DAGVTQSPTHLIKTRGQQVTLRCSPKSGHDTVSWYQQALGQGPQFIFQYYEEEERQRGNFPDRFSGHQFPNYSSELNVNALLLGDSALYLCASSWGYRDRVGTEAFFGQGTRLTVV.

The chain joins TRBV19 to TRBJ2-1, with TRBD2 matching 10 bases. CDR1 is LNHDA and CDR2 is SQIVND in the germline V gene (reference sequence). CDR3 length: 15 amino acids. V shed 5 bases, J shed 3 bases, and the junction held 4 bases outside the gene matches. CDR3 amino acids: CASSDTSGNYNEQFF. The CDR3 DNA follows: TGTGCCAGTAGTGATACTAGCGGGAACTACAATGAGCAGTTCTTC.

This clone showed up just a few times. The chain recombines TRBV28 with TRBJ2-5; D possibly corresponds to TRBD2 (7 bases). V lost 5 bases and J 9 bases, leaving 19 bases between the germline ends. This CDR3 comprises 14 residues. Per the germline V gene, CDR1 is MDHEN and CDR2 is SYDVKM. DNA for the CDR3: TGTGCCAGCAGTCCCCGAGGGGGGGATCGGTCCCAGTACTTC. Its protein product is CASSPRGGDRSQYF.

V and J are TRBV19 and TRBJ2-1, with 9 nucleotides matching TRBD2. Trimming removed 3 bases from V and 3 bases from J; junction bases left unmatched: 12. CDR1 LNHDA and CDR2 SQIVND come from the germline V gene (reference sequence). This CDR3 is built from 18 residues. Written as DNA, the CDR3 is TGTGCCAGTAGTATCTTCTCCGGGCTAGCGGGACGCTACAATGAGCAGTTCTTC. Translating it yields CASSIFSGLAGRYNEQFF.